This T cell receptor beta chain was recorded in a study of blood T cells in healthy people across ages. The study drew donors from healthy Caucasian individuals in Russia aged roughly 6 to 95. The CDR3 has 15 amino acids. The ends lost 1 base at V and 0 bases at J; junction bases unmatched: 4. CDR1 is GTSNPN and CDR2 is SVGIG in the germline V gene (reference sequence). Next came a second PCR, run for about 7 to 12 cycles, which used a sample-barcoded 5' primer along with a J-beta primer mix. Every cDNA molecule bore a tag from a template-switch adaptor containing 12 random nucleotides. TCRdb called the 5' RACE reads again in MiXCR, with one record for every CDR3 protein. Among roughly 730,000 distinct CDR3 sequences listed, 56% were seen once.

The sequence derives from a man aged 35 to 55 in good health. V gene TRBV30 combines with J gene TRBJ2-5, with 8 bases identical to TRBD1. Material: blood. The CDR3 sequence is CAWSARDRHQETQYF. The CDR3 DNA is TGTGCCTGGAGTGCCCGGGACAGGCACCAAGAGACCCAGTACTTC.